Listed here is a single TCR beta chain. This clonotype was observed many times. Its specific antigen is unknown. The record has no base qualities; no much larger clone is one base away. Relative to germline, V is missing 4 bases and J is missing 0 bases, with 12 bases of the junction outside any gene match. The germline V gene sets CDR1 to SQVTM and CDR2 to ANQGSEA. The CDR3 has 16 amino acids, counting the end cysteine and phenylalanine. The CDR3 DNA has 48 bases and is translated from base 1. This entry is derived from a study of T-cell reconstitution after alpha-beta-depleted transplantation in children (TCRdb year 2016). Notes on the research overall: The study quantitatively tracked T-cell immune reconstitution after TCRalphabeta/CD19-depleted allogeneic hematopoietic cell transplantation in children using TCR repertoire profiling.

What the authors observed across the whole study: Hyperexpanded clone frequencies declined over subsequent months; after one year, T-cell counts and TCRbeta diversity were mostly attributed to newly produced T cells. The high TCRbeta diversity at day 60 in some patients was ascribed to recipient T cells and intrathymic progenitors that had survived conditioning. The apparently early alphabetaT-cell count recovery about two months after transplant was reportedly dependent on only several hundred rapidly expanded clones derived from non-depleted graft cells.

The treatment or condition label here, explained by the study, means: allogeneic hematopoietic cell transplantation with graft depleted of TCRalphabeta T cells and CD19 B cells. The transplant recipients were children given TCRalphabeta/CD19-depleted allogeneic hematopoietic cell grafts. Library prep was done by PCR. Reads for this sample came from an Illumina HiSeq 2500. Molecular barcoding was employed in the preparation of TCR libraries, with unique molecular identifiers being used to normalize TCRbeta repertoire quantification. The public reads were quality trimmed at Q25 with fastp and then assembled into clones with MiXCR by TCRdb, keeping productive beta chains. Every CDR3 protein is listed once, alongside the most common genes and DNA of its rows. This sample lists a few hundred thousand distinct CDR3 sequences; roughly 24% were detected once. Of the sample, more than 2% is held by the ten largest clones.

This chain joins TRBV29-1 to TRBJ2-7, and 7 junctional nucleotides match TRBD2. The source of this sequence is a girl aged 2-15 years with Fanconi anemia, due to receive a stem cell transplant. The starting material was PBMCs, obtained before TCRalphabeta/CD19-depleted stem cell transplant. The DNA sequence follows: TGCAGCGTTGGTGGGACTACGTGGGGAAGCTCCTACGAGCAGTACTTC. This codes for CSVGGTTWGSSYEQYF.